This is a list of T cell receptor beta chains from one sample in a study of T cell repertoires in cytomegalovirus infection. TCRdb re-derived calls from the reads in MiXCR, one entry per CDR3 protein. The sample holds about 180,000 distinct CDR3 sequences; 17% are singletons and the top ten take less than 25%. Sequencing was done on a sample of CD8+ T cells from PBMCs. These receptors were taken from a human donor in good health (CMV status not recorded). Some clones in this sample may be carry-over from other donors' samples. CDR3s include the opening cysteine and the closing phenylalanine or tryptophan. The D gene is left open where the match is weak. Size tells how often a clone was seen (once, few, many) or the class of an expanded clone, and some rows leave it out.

TRBV29-1	.	15	TRBJ2-2	.	CSVEGHTENTGELFF	TGCAGCGTTGAGGGTCATACTGAAAACACCGGGGAGCTGTTTTTT
TRBV7-9	few	18	TRBJ2-7	TRBD1	CASSLVSSDRGRFYEQYF	TGTGCCAGCAGCTTAGTCAGCTCAGACAGGGGGCGCTTCTACGAGCAGTACTTC
TRBV6-5	few	19	TRBJ2-6	.	CASSYPRDGTSSGANVLTF	TGTGCCAGCAGTTACCCCCGGGACGGAACGAGCTCTGGGGCCAACGTCCTGACTTTC
TRBV7-9	.	14	TRBJ1-4	.	CASSQPTGSEKLFF	TGTGCCAGCAGCCAACCGACAGGTTCCGAAAAACTGTTTTTT
TRBV10-3	few	15	TRBJ2-7	TRBD1	CAITGGQGIPYEQYF	TGTGCCATCACCGGAGGACAGGGAATCCCCTACGAGCAGTACTTC
TRBV20-1	.	15	TRBJ2-2	TRBD2	CSASRLAGGQGELFF	TGCAGTGCTAGCCGACTAGCGGGGGGGCAAGGGGAGCTGTTTTTT
TRBV7-2	.	16	TRBJ1-5	.	CASSRGGSYSNQPQHF	TGTGCCAGCAGCCGCGGGGGGTCATATAGCAATCAGCCCCAGCATTTT
TRBV7-8	many	13	TRBJ1-1	.	CASSLVEAPEAFF	TGTGCCAGCAGCTTAGTAGAGGCGCCTGAAGCTTTCTTT
TRBV20-1	.	13	TRBJ2-4	.	CSARTLAKNIQYF	TGCAGTGCTAGAACTCTAGCCAAAAACATTCAGTACTTC
TRBV4-3	.	17	TRBJ2-7	TRBD1	CASSQDNLGTVAYEQYF	TGCGCCAGCAGCCAAGATAATTTGGGGACAGTTGCCTACGAGCAGTACTTC
TRBV10-2	.	11	TRBJ2-7	.	CASSEIDEQYF	TGCGCCAGCAGTGAAATCGACGAGCAGTACTTC
TRBV12-3/TRBV12-4	.	15	TRBJ1-5	TRBD1	CASSTDREWNQPQHF	TGTGCCAGCAGTACGGACAGGGAGTGGAATCAGCCCCAGCATTTT
TRBV12-3/TRBV12-4	few	15	TRBJ1-5	TRBD1	CASSLGQGPGRPQHF	TGTGCCAGCAGTTTAGGACAGGGCCCTGGAAGGCCCCAGCATTTT
TRBV27	few	17	TRBJ2-1	.	CASTLLSTGNPTNEQFF	TGTGCCAGCACCCTCCTTTCCACAGGGAACCCGACCAATGAGCAGTTCTTC
TRBV7-9	.	15	TRBJ1-1	.	CASNLLRGMNTEAFF	TGTGCCAGCAACCTTCTAAGGGGAATGAACACTGAAGCTTTCTTT
TRBV4-3	.	15	TRBJ1-5	TRBD1	CASSQNDRGDQPQHF	TGCGCCAGCAGCCAAAATGACAGGGGGGATCAGCCCCAGCATTTT
TRBV7-2	.	18	TRBJ2-3	TRBD1	CASSTNTGTGGITDTQYF	TGTGCCAGCAGCACAAATACCGGGACAGGGGGTATAACAGATACGCAGTATTTT
TRBV28	.	13	TRBJ1-2	.	CASSDGLNYGYTF	TGTGCCAGCAGTGATGGACTGAACTATGGCTACACCTTC
TRBV14	few	16	TRBJ1-1	.	CASSEVRHRVNTEAFF	TGTGCCAGCAGCGAAGTTAGGCACAGGGTGAACACTGAAGCTTTCTTT
TRBV7-9	few	16	TRBJ1-2	TRBD1	CASSSKDRGLNYGYTF	TGTGCCAGCAGCTCGAAGGACAGGGGATTAAACTATGGCTACACCTTC
TRBV6-1	many	14	TRBJ1-2	.	CASSEGLSNYGYTF	TGTGCCAGCAGTGAAGGGTTGTCTAACTATGGCTACACCTTC
TRBV6-2/TRBV6-3	.	14	TRBJ2-7	.	CASTWGPSYSEQYF	TGTGCCAGCACTTGGGGGCCTAGCTACTCCGAGCAGTACTTC
TRBV20-1	few	15	TRBJ2-5	.	CSAQRGGRLAETQYF	TGCAGTGCCCAGAGGGGGGGGCGGTTGGCAGAGACCCAGTACTTC
TRBV20-1	few	14	TRBJ2-5	.	CSALTGTPRETQYF	TGCAGTGCTCTGACCGGGACCCCAAGGGAGACCCAGTACTTC
TRBV7-9	.	16	TRBJ1-1	.	CASRNPAGTWNTEAFF	TGTGCCAGCAGAAATCCCGCGGGCACCTGGAACACTGAAGCTTTCTTT
TRBV15	.	15	TRBJ2-2	TRBD2	CATSRESGGTGELFF	TGTGCCACCAGCAGAGAGTCGGGGGGTACCGGGGAGCTGTTTTTT
TRBV10-2	few	16	TRBJ2-1	.	CASRPFIASDRNEQFF	TGCGCCAGCAGGCCTTTTATAGCGAGCGATAGAAATGAGCAGTTCTTC
TRBV6-2/TRBV6-3	few	13	TRBJ2-1	TRBD1	CASSYSTGIEQFF	TGTGCCAGCAGTTACTCGACAGGGATTGAGCAGTTCTTC
TRBV4-2	.	16	TRBJ1-5	TRBD1	CASSQEGQRINQPQHF	TGTGCCAGCAGCCAAGAGGGACAGAGAATTAATCAGCCCCAGCATTTT
TRBV7-8	many	12	TRBJ2-3	.	CASSLVGDTQYF	TGTGCCAGCAGCTTAGTGGGGGATACGCAGTATTTT
TRBV7-4	.	11	TRBJ2-1	.	CASSLISEQFF	TGTGCCAGCAGCTTAATCAGTGAGCAGTTCTTC
TRBV28	few	15	TRBJ1-2	.	CASSSGRRRGYGYTF	TGTGCCAGCAGTTCCGGACGACGGAGGGGCTATGGCTACACCTTC
TRBV7-2	many	12	TRBJ2-2	.	CASLSGTGELFF	TGTGCCAGTCTATCGGGCACCGGGGAGCTGTTTTTT
TRBV6-6	few	21	TRBJ2-3	TRBD2	CASSYPWTSGGVSLSTDTQYF	TGTGCCAGCAGTTACCCCTGGACTAGCGGGGGGGTGAGTCTAAGCACAGATACGCAGTATTTT
TRBV29-1	.	18	TRBJ1-2	TRBD1	CSVEGRQGAQVGGYGYTF	TGCAGCGTTGAAGGTAGACAGGGGGCGCAGGTCGGCGGCTATGGCTACACCTTC
TRBV4-1	.	16	TRBJ2-3	.	CASSQEIRAHTDTQYF	TGCGCCAGCAGCCAAGAAATCAGGGCACACACAGATACGCAGTATTTT
TRBV6-1	.	14	TRBJ2-1	TRBD2	CASSEAPGGNEQFF	TGTGCCAGCAGTGAGGCCCCGGGGGGGAATGAGCAGTTCTTC